Below, 2 T cell receptor beta chains from the same sample are listed, as sequenced in a study of T cells in Graves' hyperthyroidism and ophthalmopathy. Using RNA transcripts as the source, TCR beta CDR3 regions were amplified. The TCR CDR3 was amplified in a first-round RT-PCR using the HTBI primer set. Each CDR3 protein gets one entry after TCRdb re-called the multiplex PCR reads with MiXCR. This sample has 250,000 to 400,000 distinct CDR3 sequences, with roughly an eighth found just once. The sequenced sample consisted of blood. The receptor source for this set is a woman aged 40 to 49 with Graves' ophthalmopathy.

This clonotype was seen more than once but under ten times. The V gene is TRBV27, the J gene TRBJ2-1; 8 positions match TRBD2. Germline-derived CDR1 and CDR2 are MNHEY and SMNVEV (reference sequence). This CDR3 spans 15 amino acids. J was trimmed by 4 bases and V by 4 bases; bases with no gene match: 6. The CDR3 DNA follows: TGTGCCAGCAGTTGGGCTAGCGGGCGTTACAATGAGCAGTTCTTC. Translation: CASSWASGRYNEQFF.

J is TRBJ1-1 and V is TRBV3-1; 7 bases agree with TRBD1. CDR3 length equals 13 residues. CDR1 and CDR2 from the germline V gene are LGHDT and YNNKEL (reference sequence). Trimming removed 8 bases from V and 3 bases from J; junction bases left unmatched: 6. As DNA, the CDR3 is TGTGCCAGCTCTCCAGGGGGGGACACTGAAGCTTTCTTT. Translation: CASSPGGDTEAFF.